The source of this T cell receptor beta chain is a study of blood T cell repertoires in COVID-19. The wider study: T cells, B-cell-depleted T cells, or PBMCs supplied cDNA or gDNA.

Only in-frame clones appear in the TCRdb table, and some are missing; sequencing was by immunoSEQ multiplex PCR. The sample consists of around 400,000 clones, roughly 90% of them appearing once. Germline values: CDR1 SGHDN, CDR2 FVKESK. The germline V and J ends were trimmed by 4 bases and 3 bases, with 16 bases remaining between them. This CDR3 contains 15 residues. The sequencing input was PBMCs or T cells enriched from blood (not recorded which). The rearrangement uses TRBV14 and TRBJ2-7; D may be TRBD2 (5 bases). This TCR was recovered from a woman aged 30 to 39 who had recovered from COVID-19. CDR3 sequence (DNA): TGTGCCAGCAGCCGGATGGGTCCAGCGGACTACGAGCAGTACTTC. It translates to CASSRMGPADYEQYF.